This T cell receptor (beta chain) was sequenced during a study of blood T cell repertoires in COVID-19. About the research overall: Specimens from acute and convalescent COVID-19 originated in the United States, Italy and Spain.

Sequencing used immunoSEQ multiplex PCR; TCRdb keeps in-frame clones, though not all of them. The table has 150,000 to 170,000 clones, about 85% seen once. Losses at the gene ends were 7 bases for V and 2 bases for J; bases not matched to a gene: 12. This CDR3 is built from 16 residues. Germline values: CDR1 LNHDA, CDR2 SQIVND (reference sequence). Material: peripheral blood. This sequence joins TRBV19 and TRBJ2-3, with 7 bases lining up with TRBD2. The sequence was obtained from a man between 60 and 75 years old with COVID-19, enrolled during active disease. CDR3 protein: CASTPDKGGPTDTQYF. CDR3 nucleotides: TGTGCCAGTACCCCGGATAAGGGAGGGCCCACAGATACGCAGTATTTT.